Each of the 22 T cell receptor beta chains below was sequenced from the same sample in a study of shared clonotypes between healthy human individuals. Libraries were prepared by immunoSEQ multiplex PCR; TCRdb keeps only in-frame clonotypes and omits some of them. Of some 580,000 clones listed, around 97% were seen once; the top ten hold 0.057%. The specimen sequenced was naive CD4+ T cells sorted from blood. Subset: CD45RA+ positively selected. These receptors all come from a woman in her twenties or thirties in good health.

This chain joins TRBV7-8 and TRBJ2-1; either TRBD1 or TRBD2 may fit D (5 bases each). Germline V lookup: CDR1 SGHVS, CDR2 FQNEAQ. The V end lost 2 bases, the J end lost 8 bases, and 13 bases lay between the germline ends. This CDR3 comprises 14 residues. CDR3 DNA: TGTGCCAGCAGCTTATCGGGGCCCATCTATGAGCAGTTCTTC. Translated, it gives CASSLSGPIYEQFF.

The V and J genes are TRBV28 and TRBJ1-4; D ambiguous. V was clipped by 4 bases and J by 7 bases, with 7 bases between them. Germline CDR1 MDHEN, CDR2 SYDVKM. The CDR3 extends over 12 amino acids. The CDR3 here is CASSSGSEKLFF. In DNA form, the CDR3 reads TGTGCCAGCAGTTCTGGTAGTGAAAAACTGTTTTTT.

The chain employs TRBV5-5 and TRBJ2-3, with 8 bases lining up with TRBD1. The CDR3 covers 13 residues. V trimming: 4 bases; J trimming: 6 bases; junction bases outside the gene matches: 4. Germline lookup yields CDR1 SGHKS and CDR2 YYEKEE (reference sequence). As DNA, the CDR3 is TGTGCCAGCAGCCTGACAGGGGCGGATACGCAGTATTTT. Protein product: CASSLTGADTQYF.

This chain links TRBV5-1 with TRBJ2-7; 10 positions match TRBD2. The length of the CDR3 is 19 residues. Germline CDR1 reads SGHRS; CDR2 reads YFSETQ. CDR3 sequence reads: CARPPKDSSGRSNVYEQYF. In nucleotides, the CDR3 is TGCGCTCGCCCGCCGAAGGACTCTAGCGGGAGATCCAATGTTTACGAGCAGTACTTC.

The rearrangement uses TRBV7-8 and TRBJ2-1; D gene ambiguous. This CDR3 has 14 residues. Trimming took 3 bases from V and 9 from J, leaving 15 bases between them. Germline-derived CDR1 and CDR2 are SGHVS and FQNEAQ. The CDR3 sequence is CASSFAEPVGEQFF. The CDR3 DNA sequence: TGTGCCAGCAGCTTTGCAGAGCCGGTCGGTGAGCAGTTCTTC.

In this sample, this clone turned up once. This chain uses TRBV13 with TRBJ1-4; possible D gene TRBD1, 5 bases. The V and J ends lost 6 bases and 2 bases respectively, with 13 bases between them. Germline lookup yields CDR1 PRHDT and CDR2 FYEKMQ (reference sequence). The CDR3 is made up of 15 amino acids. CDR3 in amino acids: CASRSEGTTNEKLFF. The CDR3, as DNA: TGTGCCAGCAGATCCGAGGGGACGACTAATGAAAAACTGTTTTTT.

Here the CDR3 DNA reads TGCGCCAGCAGCCTCGTCGGGGAGCCCCAGCATTTT. Amino acids: CASSLVGEPQHF. This chain connects TRBV4-1 to TRBJ1-5; no definite D call. Trimming stripped 4 bases from V and 8 bases from J, with 9 bases between. CDR1 and CDR2 from the germline V gene are MGHRA and YSYEKL. This CDR3 has 12 residues.

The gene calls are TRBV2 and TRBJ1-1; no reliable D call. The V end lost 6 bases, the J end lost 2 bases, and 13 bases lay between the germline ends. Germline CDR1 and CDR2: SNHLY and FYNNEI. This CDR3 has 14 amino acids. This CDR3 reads CASSLGPINTEAFF. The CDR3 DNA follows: TGTGCCAGCAGCCTCGGACCGATAAACACTGAAGCTTTCTTT.

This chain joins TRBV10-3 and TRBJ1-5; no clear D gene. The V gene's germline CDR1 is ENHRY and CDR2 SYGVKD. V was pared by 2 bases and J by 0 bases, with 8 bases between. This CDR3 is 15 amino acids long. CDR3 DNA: TGTGCCATCAGTGAGATGGGGAATAGCAATCAGCCCCAGCATTTT. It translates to CAISEMGNSNQPQHF.

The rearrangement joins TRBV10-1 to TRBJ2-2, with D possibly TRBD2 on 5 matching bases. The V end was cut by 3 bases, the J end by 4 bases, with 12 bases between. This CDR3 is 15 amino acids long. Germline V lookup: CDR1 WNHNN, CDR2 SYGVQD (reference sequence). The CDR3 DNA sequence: TGCGCCAGCAGTGATTCGGGGTTGAGCACCGGGGAGCTGTTTTTT. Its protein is CASSDSGLSTGELFF.

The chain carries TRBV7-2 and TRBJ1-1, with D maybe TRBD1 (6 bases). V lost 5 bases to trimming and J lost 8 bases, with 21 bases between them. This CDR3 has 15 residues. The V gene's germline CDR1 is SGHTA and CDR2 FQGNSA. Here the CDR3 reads CASSLTWDKGTEAFF. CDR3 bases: TGTGCCAGCAGCCTAACGTGGGACAAGGGGACGGAAGCTTTCTTT.

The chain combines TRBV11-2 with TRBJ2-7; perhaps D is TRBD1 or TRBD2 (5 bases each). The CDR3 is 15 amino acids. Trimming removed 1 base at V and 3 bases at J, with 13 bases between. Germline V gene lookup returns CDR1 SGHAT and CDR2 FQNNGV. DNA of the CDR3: TGTGCCAGCAGCTTAGTAGGGACGACCCGCTACGAGCAGTACTTC. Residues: CASSLVGTTRYEQYF.

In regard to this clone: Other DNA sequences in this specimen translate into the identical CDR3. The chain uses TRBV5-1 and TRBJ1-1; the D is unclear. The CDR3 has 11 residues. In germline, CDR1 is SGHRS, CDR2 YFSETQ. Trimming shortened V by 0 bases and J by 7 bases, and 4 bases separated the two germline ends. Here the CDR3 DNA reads TGCGCCAGCAGCTTGGACAGTGAAGCTTTCTTT. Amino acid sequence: CASSLDSEAFF. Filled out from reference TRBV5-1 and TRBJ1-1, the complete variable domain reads KAGVTQTPRYLIKTRGQQVTLSCSPISGHRSVSWYQQTPGQGLQFLFEYFSETQRNKGNFPGRFSGRQFSNSRSEMNVSTLELGDSALYLCASSLDSEAFFGQGTRLTVV.

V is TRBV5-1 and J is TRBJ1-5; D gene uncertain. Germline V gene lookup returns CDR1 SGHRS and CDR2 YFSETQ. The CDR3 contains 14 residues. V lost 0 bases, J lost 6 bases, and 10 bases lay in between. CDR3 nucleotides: TGCGCCAGCAGCTTGGCAGGAGGTGGTCAGCCCCAGCATTTT. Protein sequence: CASSLAGGGQPQHF.

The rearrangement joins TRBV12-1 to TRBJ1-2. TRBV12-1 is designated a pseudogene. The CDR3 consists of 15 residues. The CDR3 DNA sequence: TGTGCCAGCAGCCCCTCATTGGGAGGGGACTATGGCTACACCTTC. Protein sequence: CASSPSLGGDYGYTF.

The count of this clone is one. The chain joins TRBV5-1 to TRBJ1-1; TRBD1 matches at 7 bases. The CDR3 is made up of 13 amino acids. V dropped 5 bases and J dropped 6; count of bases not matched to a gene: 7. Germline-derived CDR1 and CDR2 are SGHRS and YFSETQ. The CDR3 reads CASSQGGAPEAFF. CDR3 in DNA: TGCGCCAGCAGTCAGGGGGGGGCCCCTGAAGCTTTCTTT.

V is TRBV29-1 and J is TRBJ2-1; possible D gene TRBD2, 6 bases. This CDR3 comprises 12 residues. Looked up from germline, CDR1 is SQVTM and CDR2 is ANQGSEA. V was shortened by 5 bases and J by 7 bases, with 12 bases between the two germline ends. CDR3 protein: CSVQLASNEQFF. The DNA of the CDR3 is TGCAGCGTTCAACTAGCTTCAAATGAGCAGTTCTTC.

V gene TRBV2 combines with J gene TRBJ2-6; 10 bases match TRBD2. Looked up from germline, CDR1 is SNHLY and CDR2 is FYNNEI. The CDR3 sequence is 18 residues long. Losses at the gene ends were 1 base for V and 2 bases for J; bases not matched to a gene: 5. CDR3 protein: CASSEGLAGAPGANVLTF. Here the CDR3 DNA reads TGTGCCAGCAGTGAAGGGCTAGCGGGAGCCCCTGGGGCCAACGTCCTGACTTTC. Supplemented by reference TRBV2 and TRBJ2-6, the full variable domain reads EPEVTQTPSHQVTQMGQEVILRCVPISNHLYFYWYRQILGQKVEFLVSFYNNEISEKSEIFDDQFSVERPDGSNFTLKIRSTKLEDSAMYFCASSEGLAGAPGANVLTFGAGSRLTVL.

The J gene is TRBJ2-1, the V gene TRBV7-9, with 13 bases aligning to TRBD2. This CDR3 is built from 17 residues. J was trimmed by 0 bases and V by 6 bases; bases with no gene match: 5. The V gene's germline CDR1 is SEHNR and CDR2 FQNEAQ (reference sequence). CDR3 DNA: TGTGCCAGCAGAGCGGGACTAGCGGGGAGCTCCTACAATGAGCAGTTCTTC. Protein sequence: CASRAGLAGSSYNEQFF.

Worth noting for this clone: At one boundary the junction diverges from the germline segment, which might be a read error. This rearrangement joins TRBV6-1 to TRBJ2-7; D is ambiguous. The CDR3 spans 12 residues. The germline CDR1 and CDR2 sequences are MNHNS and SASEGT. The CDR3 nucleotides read TGTGCCAGCAGTTTCGATCGTTACGGGCAGTACTTC. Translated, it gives CASSFDRYGQYF.

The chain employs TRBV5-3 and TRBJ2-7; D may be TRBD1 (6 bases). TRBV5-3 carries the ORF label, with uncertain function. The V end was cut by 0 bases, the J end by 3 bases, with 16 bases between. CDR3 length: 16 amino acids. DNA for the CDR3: TGTGCCAGAAGCTTGGCCCCATACAGGGTCTACTACGAGCAGTACTTC. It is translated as CARSLAPYRVYYEQYF.

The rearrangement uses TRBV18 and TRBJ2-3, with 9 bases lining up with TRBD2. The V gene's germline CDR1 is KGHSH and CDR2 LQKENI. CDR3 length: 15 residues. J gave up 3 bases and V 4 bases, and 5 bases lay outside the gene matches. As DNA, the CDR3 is TGTGCCAGCTCACGTAGCGGGAGTGGGACAGATACGCAGTATTTT. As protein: CASSRSGSGTDTQYF. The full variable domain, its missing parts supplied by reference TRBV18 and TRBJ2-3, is NAGVMQNPRHLVRRRGQEARLRCSPMKGHSHVYWYRQLPEEGLKFMVYLQKENIIDESGMPKERFSAEFPKEGPSILRIQQVVRGDSAAYFCASSRSGSGTDTQYFGPGTRLTVL.